This TCR beta chain is drawn from a study of CD8+CD57+ T cells in acquired aplastic anemia. As for the study in general: Mean DNA quantity obtained from sorted CD4+ and CD8+ cells was around 2.9 ug.

This CDR3 is 12 amino acids long. Trimming removed 4 bases from V and 3 bases from J, with 6 bases in between. Germline V gene lookup returns CDR1 MNHNY and CDR2 SVGAGI (reference sequence). TCR beta VDJ and CDR3 profiles were obtained from a genomic DNA template. TCRdb passed the reads through MiXCR, listing each CDR3 protein once. This sample has hundreds of thousands of distinct CDR3 sequences, with approximately 57% found just once. Study observations and caveats: Patients versus controls showed no significant CD8+ Simpson's diversity difference. Patients and controls shared 25 to 35 CD8+ CDR3 sequences, highly expressed in patients.

In its sample, this clonotype was seen many times. Its antigen is not known. This clonotype was sampled from a human donor with severe aplastic anemia or a healthy control (not recorded which). The sequenced sample was sorted CD4+, CD8+, or CD8+CD57+ T cells (not recorded which) from PBMCs. The rearrangement joins TRBV6-6 to TRBJ2-5; tentatively, D is TRBD2 (5 bases). This chain's CDR3 is CASSWEKETQYF. In nucleotides, the CDR3 is TGTGCCAGCAGTTGGGAGAAAGAGACCCAGTACTTC.